These 31 T cell receptor beta chains share one sample of origin, sequenced in a study of T cells in Graves' hyperthyroidism and ophthalmopathy. TCR beta CDR3 regions were amplified from RNA transcripts. TCR CDR3 regions were first amplified by RT-PCR with HTBI primers. A single record per CDR3 protein comes from TCRdb applying MiXCR to the multiplex PCR reads. The data show approximately 360,000 distinct CDR3 sequences, 15% to 19% seen once. Sequencing was done on a sample of blood. The receptors were sampled from a woman aged 18-35 years with Graves' hyperthyroidism that later progressed to Graves' ophthalmopathy.

The genes are TRBV5-6 and TRBJ2-1, with 12 bases fitting TRBD2. CDR1 and CDR2 (germline): SGHDT, YYEEEE. The CDR3 length is 17 residues. V lost 3 bases, J lost 7 bases, and 11 bases stayed unmatched. CDR3 residues: CASSSLAASGGGNEQFF. The CDR3, as DNA: TGTGCCAGCAGCTCCCTGGCGGCTAGCGGGGGGGGGAATGAGCAGTTCTTC.

This rearrangement joins TRBV2 to TRBJ1-1, with no clear D. The V end lost 3 bases, the J end lost 4 bases, and 9 bases lay between the germline ends. The germline V gene encodes CDR1 SNHLY and CDR2 FYNNEI. The CDR3 contains 13 residues. CDR3 region: CASSEIKTTEAFF. CDR3 in DNA: TGTGCCAGCAGTGAGATTAAGACCACTGAAGCTTTCTTT.

The V gene is TRBV5-6, the J gene TRBJ2-7; 10 bases align to TRBD2. The CDR3 totals 14 residues. The V gene end was trimmed by 9 bases and the J gene end by 5 bases; junction bases not matched to a gene: 11. Germline CDR1 SGHDT, CDR2 YYEEEE. CDR3 DNA: TGTGCCACCACTACCGGGACTAGCGTCGACGAGCAGTACTTC. It translates to CATTTGTSVDEQYF.

This clonotype was recorded a few times. The chain employs TRBV18 and TRBJ1-3; no clear D gene. V was pared by 3 bases and J by 0 bases, with 15 bases between. Germline values: CDR1 KGHSH, CDR2 LQKENI. The CDR3 is 17 residues long. The CDR3 reads CASSPIWSRDSGNTIYF. The CDR3, as DNA: TGTGCCAGCTCACCGATCTGGTCTAGGGACTCTGGAAACACCATATATTTT.

This clonotype was counted at least ten times. The chain has TRBV28 and TRBJ2-7, with D unclear. The length of the CDR3 is 13 residues. In germline, CDR1 is MDHEN, CDR2 SYDVKM. Between the trimmed V and J ends, which lost 8 bases and 6 bases, there was a span of 17 bases. The CDR3 nucleotides are TGTGCCAGCTTACCCCGCCTCCTCGGCGAGCAGTACTTC. Translating it yields CASLPRLLGEQYF. The full variable domain, completed using reference TRBV28 and TRBJ2-7, is DVKVTQSSRYLVKRTGEKVFLECVQDMDHENMFWYRQDPGLGLRLIYFSYDVKMKEKGDIPEGYSVSREKKERFSLILESASTNQTSMYLCASLPRLLGEQYFGPGTRLTVT.

Many counts were recorded for this clonotype. V and J are TRBV6-5 and TRBJ1-6; no definite D call. This CDR3 comprises 16 residues. Per the germline V gene, CDR1 is MNHEY and CDR2 is SVGAGI. V shed 2 bases and J shed 7 bases, with 15 bases lying between them. CDR3 DNA: TGTGCCAGCAGTTACCGGATGGACCTAGGGAATTCACCCCTCCACTTT. It codes for CASSYRMDLGNSPLHF.

The chain couples TRBV28 to TRBJ2-1, with 10 positions matching TRBD1. V was pared by 4 bases and J by 6 bases, with 9 bases of the junction left unmatched. There are 16 residues in the CDR3. CDR1 is MDHEN and CDR2 is SYDVKM in the germline V gene. CDR3 bases: TGTGCCAGCAGTTCATTTTTTGGGACAGGGGCCAATGAGCAGTTCTTC. Protein product: CASSSFFGTGANEQFF.

Ten or more counts support this clonotype. The chain employs TRBV3-1 and TRBJ2-1; tentative D call: TRBD1 (5 bases). Germline CDR1 LGHDT, CDR2 YNNKEL (reference sequence). V lost 4 bases and J 8 bases, leaving 15 bases between the germline ends. The CDR3 totals 14 residues. This CDR3 reads CASSPGWRDYEQFF. For the CDR3, the DNA is TGTGCCAGCAGCCCAGGGTGGAGAGACTATGAGCAGTTCTTC.

The table lists this clonotype with many counts. The chain recombines TRBV3-1 with TRBJ2-7, with TRBD1 matching over 9 bases. The length of the CDR3 is 14 residues. With 2 bases clipped from V and 2 bases from J, the junction kept 1 base outside the gene matches. CDR1 LGHDT and CDR2 YNNKEL come from the germline V gene (reference sequence). The chain's CDR3 is CASSQRDRAYEQYF. For the CDR3, the DNA is TGTGCCAGCAGCCAACGGGACAGGGCCTACGAGCAGTACTTC.

Of note for this clonotype: This may be a read error: a much more frequent sequence differs by one nucleotide. The chain uses TRBV4-3 and TRBJ2-7; no definite D call. CDR3 size: 14 residues. Per germline, CDR1 LGHNA and CDR2 YSLEER. V lost 2 bases, J lost 3 bases, and 11 bases lay in between. The CDR3 is CASSQSRRLYEQYF. The CDR3 bases are TGCGCCAGCAGCCAATCCAGGCGGCTCTACGAGCAGTACTTC.

There are many counts of this clonotype. The chain links TRBV28 to TRBJ1-1; D unresolved. Germline V gene data show CDR1 as MDHEN and CDR2 as SYDVKM. V was shortened by 6 bases and J by 6 bases, with 17 bases between the two germline ends. This CDR3 is 14 amino acids long. The CDR3 region has the DNA TGTGCCAGCAGGCTTATTGGGCCGGGCGCTGAAGCTTTCTTT. Translating gives CASRLIGPGAEAFF.

V gene TRBV6-2 or TRBV6-3 combines with J gene TRBJ2-7; D is undetermined. The CDR3 has 13 residues. CDR1 and CDR2 from the germline V gene are MNHEY and SVGEGT. V lost 3 bases and J lost 5, with 11 bases in between. The chain's CDR3 is CASSYQENDEQYF. The CDR3 DNA is TGTGCCAGCAGTTATCAGGAAAACGACGAGCAGTACTTC.

The CDR3 reads CASSVGTLKETQYF. The CDR3, as DNA: TGTGCCAGCAGCGTGGGGACTCTTAAAGAGACCCAGTACTTC. The rearrangement joins TRBV9 to TRBJ2-5, with D maybe TRBD2 (6 bases). The ends were cut back, 2 bases at V and 3 bases at J, with 11 bases in the middle. This CDR3 region has 14 residues. The V gene's germline CDR1 is SGDLS and CDR2 YYNGEE.

About this clonotype itself: It may be a read error: a sequence one base away is much more abundant. V gene TRBV20-1 combines with J gene TRBJ2-4, with D possibly called TRBD1 or TRBD2 (5 bases each). Germline V gives CDR1 DFQATT, CDR2 SNEGSKA (reference sequence). The CDR3 is 14 residues long. V dropped 3 bases and J dropped 1 base, with 10 bases sitting between them. CDR3 region: CSASRGIAKNIQYF. CDR3 bases: TGCAGTGCTAGCCGGGGCATCGCCAAAAACATTCAGTACTTC.

This clonotype was observed many times. This chain uses TRBV12-3 or TRBV12-4 with TRBJ2-1; 10 nucleotides match TRBD2. The CDR3 runs to 15 residues. CDR3 in DNA: TGTGTAGCGGGAGGTCCACCCCAATCCTACAATGAGCAGTTCTTC. This translates into CVAGGPPQSYNEQFF.

As for this clonotype: A much bigger clone sits one base away, suggesting this may be a read error. J is TRBJ2-7 and V is TRBV12-3 or TRBV12-4, with 10 nucleotides matching TRBD1. The CDR3 spans 15 residues. After removal of 8 bases from V and 7 bases from J, the junction contained 14 bases not matched to a gene. Written as DNA, the CDR3 is TGTGCCAGCGGGGAACCGGGACAGGGGACTGATGAGCAGTACTTC. Translating it yields CASGEPGQGTDEQYF.

This clonotype was detected ten times or more. The genes are TRBV20-1 and TRBJ2-7, with TRBD2 as a possible D gene (7 bases). V gave up 0 bases and J gave up 3 bases, with 21 bases separating them. CDR3 length: 17 residues. Per germline, CDR1 DFQATT and CDR2 SNEGSKA (reference sequence). The CDR3 DNA follows: TGCAGTGCTAGAGATGGGGGGGGCGCGGGACCCATCTACGAGCAGTACTTC. Amino acids: CSARDGGGAGPIYEQYF.

This clonotype was observed many times. The chain links TRBV28 to TRBJ2-7, with 11 bases matching TRBD1. Germline V CDR1 and CDR2: MDHEN, SYDVKM. After removal of 2 bases from V and 0 bases from J, the junction contained 6 bases not matched to a gene. This CDR3 region has 17 residues. The CDR3 protein is CASSLPGQGGSSYEQYF. CDR3 DNA sequence: TGTGCCAGCAGTTTACCGGGACAGGGGGGAAGCTCCTACGAGCAGTACTTC.

This clonotype was counted at least ten times. The genes are TRBV20-1 and TRBJ2-5; possible D gene TRBD2, 6 bases. Per germline, CDR1 DFQATT and CDR2 SNEGSKA (reference sequence). V lost 0 bases and J lost 2, with 13 bases in between. This CDR3 region has 15 residues. CDR3 sequence (DNA): TGCAGTGCTAGAGATCTGGGCGGGGCACAAGAGACCCAGTACTTC. This translates into CSARDLGGAQETQYF.

This clonotype was detected ten times or more. This chain uses TRBV20-1 with TRBJ2-1; maybe TRBD2 (6 bases). This CDR3 is built from 14 residues. V was pared by 0 bases and J by 7 bases, with 13 bases between. Germline V gene sequence: CDR1 DFQATT, CDR2 SNEGSKA (reference sequence). In DNA form, the CDR3 reads TGCAGTGCTAGAGAGATAAGTGGGGGGAATGAGCAGTTCTTC. Translating it yields CSAREISGGNEQFF.

This chain joins TRBV7-9 and TRBJ2-5, with D possibly called TRBD1 or TRBD2 (5 bases each). CDR1 SEHNR and CDR2 FQNEAQ come from the germline V gene (reference sequence). This CDR3 is 20 amino acids long. The V gene lost 0 bases and the J gene lost 0 bases, with 23 bases spanning the gap. The chain's CDR3 is CASSLADEGRQTPHQETQYF. The CDR3 region has the DNA TGTGCCAGCAGCTTAGCAGACGAGGGACGGCAAACTCCACACCAAGAGACCCAGTACTTC.

As for this clonotype: This could be a read error, since a much larger clone is one nucleotide away. V is TRBV11-2 and J is TRBJ2-7; D is unresolved. The CDR3 totals 13 residues. Per the germline V gene, CDR1 is SGHAT and CDR2 is FQNNGV. Trimming took off 5 bases at V and 10 bases at J, with 18 bases between the two ends. Here the CDR3 DNA reads TGTGCCAGCAGCGCAGGAGTGGGGAACGTTCAGTACTTC. It encodes CASSAGVGNVQYF.

This chain uses TRBV24-1 with TRBJ2-5; D gene ambiguous. V was cut by 4 bases and J by 5 bases, with 16 bases left in between. The CDR3 is 15 residues long. Germline CDR1 and CDR2: KGHDR and SFDVKD. The CDR3 nucleotides are TGTGCCACCAGTGACCCGGTCCGGAGTAGTGAGACCCAGTACTTC. This translates into CATSDPVRSSETQYF.

There are many counts of this clonotype. The J gene is TRBJ2-2, the V gene TRBV3-1; 12 nucleotides align to TRBD1. Germline V gene data show CDR1 as LGHDT and CDR2 as YNNKEL (reference sequence). V dropped 6 bases and J dropped 7; count of bases not matched to a gene: 9. The CDR3 has 16 amino acids. CDR3 sequence: CASRAGTGGVGGELFF. The CDR3 bases are TGTGCCAGCAGGGCCGGGACAGGGGGCGTCGGCGGGGAGCTGTTTTTT. The whole variable domain, remainder taken from reference TRBV3-1 and TRBJ2-2, is DTAVSQTPKYLVTQMGNDKSIKCEQNLGHDTMYWYKQDSKKFLKIMFSYNNKELIINETVPNRFSPKSPDKAHLNLHINSLELGDSAVYFCASRAGTGGVGGELFFGEGSRLTVL.

This clonotype was seen repeatedly, ten times or more. This sequence joins TRBV28 and TRBJ1-2; D ambiguous. This CDR3 contains 12 residues. Germline lookup yields CDR1 MDHEN and CDR2 SYDVKM. Trimming shortened V by 3 bases and J by 7 bases, and 9 bases separated the two germline ends. In DNA, the CDR3 is TGTGCCAGCAGTTTGAAGGTCCGTGGCTACACCTTC. Translated, it gives CASSLKVRGYTF.

This clonotype was seen ten or more times. V usage is TRBV6-2 or TRBV6-3 and J usage is TRBJ2-7; 10 positions match TRBD2. This CDR3 contains 14 residues. V was clipped by 2 bases and J by 6 bases; unmatched bases: 4. CDR1 is MNHEY and CDR2 is SVGEGT in the germline V gene. CDR3 amino acids: CASSYGTSASEQYF. The DNA for the CDR3 is TGTGCCAGCAGTTACGGGACTAGCGCGAGCGAGCAGTACTTC.

The sample holds many counts of this clonotype. V usage is TRBV7-8 and J usage is TRBJ1-3, with D possibly TRBD1 on 6 matching bases. Germline V CDR1 and CDR2: SGHVS, FQNEAQ. The CDR3 consists of 14 residues. The V end lost 3 bases, the J end lost 3 bases, and 9 bases lay between the germline ends. The CDR3 DNA reads TGTGCCAGCAGCTTGGGACACAGTGGAAACACCATATATTTT. This gives the protein CASSLGHSGNTIYF.

This clonotype showed up many times. The rearrangement links TRBV20-1 to TRBJ1-4; tentatively, D is TRBD1 (6 bases). The CDR3 covers 16 residues. V lost 6 bases and J lost 8, with 25 bases in between. CDR1 is DFQATT, CDR2 SNEGSKA, per germline (reference sequence). CDR3 amino acids: CSAKHHREGEREKLFF. CDR3 DNA sequence: TGCAGTGCAAAACATCACAGGGAGGGGGAGAGGGAAAAACTGTTTTTT.

Ten or more counts support this clonotype. The V gene is TRBV9, the J gene TRBJ2-2; TRBD2 is a possible D gene (6 bases). Trimming stripped 3 bases from V and 4 bases from J, with 13 bases between. In germline, CDR1 is SGDLS, CDR2 YYNGEE. This CDR3 is 15 amino acids long. CDR3 sequence (DNA): TGTGCCAGCAGCGCCTTGATGACTAGCACCGGGGAGCTGTTTTTT. Residues: CASSALMTSTGELFF. Combining the CDR3 with reference TRBV9 and TRBJ2-2 gives the whole variable domain DSGVTQTPKHLITATGQRVTLRCSPRSGDLSVYWYQQSLDQGLQFLIQYYNGEERAKGNILERFSAQQFPDLHSELNLSSLELGDSALYFCASSALMTSTGELFFGEGSRLTVL.

The chain couples TRBV27 to TRBJ2-7; 7 bases are a match to TRBD1. The CDR3 runs 15 residues. From germline, CDR1 is MNHEY and CDR2 SMNVEV (reference sequence). V lost 6 bases to trimming and J lost 5 bases; unmatched junction nucleotides: 13. The chain's CDR3 is CASRLGPTGYDEQYF. In nucleotides, the CDR3 is TGTGCCAGCAGGCTCGGACCGACAGGGTACGACGAGCAGTACTTC.

This clonotype was found many times. The chain carries TRBV30 and TRBJ2-7; D is unclear. Germline assignment: CDR1 GTSNPN and CDR2 SVGIG (reference sequence). The CDR3 consists of 11 residues. V dropped 7 bases and J dropped 1 base, with 8 bases sitting between them. Here the CDR3 reads CALDQSYEQYF. CDR3 coding DNA: TGTGCCTTGGACCAGTCCTACGAGCAGTACTTC.